Listed below are T cell receptor beta chains from one sample, sequenced in a study of cytomegalovirus exposure and HLA in healthy donors. Method: immunoSEQ multiplex PCR; TCRdb's copy keeps in-frame clones and lacks some. The sample has roughly 120,000 clones, roughly 70% seen once. The sequencing sample was made of PBMCs. These receptors were taken from a middle-aged woman in good health and CMV-seronegative. The CDR3 runs from the conserved cysteine through the conserved F or W. Each record gives: V gene, J gene, CDR3 protein.

>TRBV11-2|TRBJ1-1
CASSLGQAPMNTEAFF
>TRBV4-3|TRBJ2-2
CASSQDSITGAGELFF
>TRBV5-1|TRBJ1-4
CASSDGTGANEKLFF
>TRBV2|TRBJ1-5
CASSAGRQPQHF
>TRBV7-3|TRBJ1-1
CASSLGGSAEAFF
>TRBV19|TRBJ2-5
CGGGRPMEETQYF
>TRBV5-1|TRBJ1-1
CASSQGQGLGAFF
>TRBV5-6|TRBJ2-7
CASSLAGGQYEQYF
>TRBV5-1|TRBJ2-3
CASSSGASGMDTQYF
>TRBV9|TRBJ2-3
CASSTGTSGGRTDTQYF
>TRBV7-3|TRBJ2-1
CASSLTSGGALYNEQFF
>TRBV7-9|TRBJ1-2
CASSRGDRATRGYTF
>TRBV9|TRBJ1-2
CASSPPVGSSGYTF
>TRBV19|TRBJ1-5
CASTYSSNQPQHF
>TRBV2|TRBJ2-1
CASKEQGAGEQFF
>TRBV6-1|TRBJ1-3
CASLESGPGNTIYF
>TRBV5-1|TRBJ1-1
CASSLSGQPNTEAFF
>TRBV27|TRBJ2-2
CASSLSYSGYGELFF
>TRBV5-1|TRBJ2-1
CASSEGLAGGNEQFF
>TRBV18|TRBJ1-4
CASSGQRTLEKLFF
>TRBV4-1|TRBJ2-7
CASSQVPGAQYF
>TRBV5-6|TRBJ1-2
CASSRYDSPVGYTF
>TRBV2|TRBJ1-5
CASRGLTGSNQPQHF
>TRBV7-3|TRBJ2-1
CASSLSGGGGEQFF
>TRBV7-9|TRBJ2-7
CSSSRGFEQYF
>TRBV5-4|TRBJ2-3
CASSPGGYSSTDTQYF
>TRBV2|TRBJ1-6
CASSFLRDYNSPLHF
>TRBV4-3|TRBJ2-5
CASSLHLRGETQYF
>TRBV6-1|TRBJ1-1
CASSDAGVATEAFF
>TRBV9|TRBJ2-1
CASSVGAQDRDNEQFF
>TRBV6-6|TRBJ1-1
CASSYDRMNTEAFF
>TRBV18|TRBJ2-4
CASSTGQRGNIQYF
>TRBV9|TRBJ2-3
CASSDGLAGITDTQYF
>TRBV19|TRBJ2-7
CASSIGDRGYEQYF
>TRBV7-2|TRBJ2-5
CASSLAGGLGETQYF
>TRBV28|TRBJ2-3
CASSRGGAGLEDTQYF
>TRBV4-3|TRBJ2-7
CASSQDASGGTQYF
>TRBV6-6|TRBJ2-7
CASSLPGPEQYF
>TRBV5-4|TRBJ2-2
CASSLEQGAGELFF
>TRBV6-1|TRBJ2-1
CASSGTSGGANEQFF
>TRBV18|TRBJ1-3
CASSLAPGSGNTIYF
>TRBV28|TRBJ2-7
CASSLFSGTGDAYEQYF
>TRBV5-1|TRBJ1-2
CASSLAANSYGYTF
>TRBV19|TRBJ2-7
CASSTAGAGVGEQYF
>TRBV11-2|TRBJ2-7
CASSLASSGRDEQYF
>TRBV6-1|TRBJ2-7
CASSEGTGIYEQYF
>TRBV29-1|TRBJ2-1
CSVDSGRAMDEQFF
>TRBV4-1|TRBJ1-5
CASSQDISRAGLPQHF
>TRBV7-9|TRBJ2-1
CASSGGLALLHEQFF
>TRBV5-1|TRBJ1-2
CASSSGQGDYGYTF
>TRBV21-1|TRBJ2-5
CASSKGVRGGETQYF
>TRBV18|TRBJ2-1
CASSPTEFYEQFF
>TRBV29-1|TRBJ2-3
CSVDVWGTSGRVDTQYF
>TRBV7-3|TRBJ2-3
CASSLGWGHSTDTQYF
>TRBV7-3|TRBJ2-3
CASSLTIHRGTAVGFSTDTQYF
>TRBV9|TRBJ1-2
CASSAGQSNYGYTF
>TRBV5-1|TRBJ1-6
CASSLGEGAGNSPLHF
>TRBV5-6|TRBJ2-3
CASSRNGGGQGTQYF
>TRBV18|TRBJ2-3
CASSPPAAGTGTDTQYF